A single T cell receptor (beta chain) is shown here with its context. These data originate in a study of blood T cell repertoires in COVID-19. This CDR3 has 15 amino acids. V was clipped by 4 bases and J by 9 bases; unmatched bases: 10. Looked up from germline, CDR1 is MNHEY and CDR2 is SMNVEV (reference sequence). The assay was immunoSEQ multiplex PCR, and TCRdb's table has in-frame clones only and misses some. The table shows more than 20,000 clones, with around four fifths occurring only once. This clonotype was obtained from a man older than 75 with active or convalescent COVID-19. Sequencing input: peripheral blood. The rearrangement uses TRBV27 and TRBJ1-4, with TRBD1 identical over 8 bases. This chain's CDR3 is CASSSQADRVQKLFF. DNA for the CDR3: TGTGCCAGCAGTTCCCAGGCGGACAGGGTACAAAAACTGTTTTTT.